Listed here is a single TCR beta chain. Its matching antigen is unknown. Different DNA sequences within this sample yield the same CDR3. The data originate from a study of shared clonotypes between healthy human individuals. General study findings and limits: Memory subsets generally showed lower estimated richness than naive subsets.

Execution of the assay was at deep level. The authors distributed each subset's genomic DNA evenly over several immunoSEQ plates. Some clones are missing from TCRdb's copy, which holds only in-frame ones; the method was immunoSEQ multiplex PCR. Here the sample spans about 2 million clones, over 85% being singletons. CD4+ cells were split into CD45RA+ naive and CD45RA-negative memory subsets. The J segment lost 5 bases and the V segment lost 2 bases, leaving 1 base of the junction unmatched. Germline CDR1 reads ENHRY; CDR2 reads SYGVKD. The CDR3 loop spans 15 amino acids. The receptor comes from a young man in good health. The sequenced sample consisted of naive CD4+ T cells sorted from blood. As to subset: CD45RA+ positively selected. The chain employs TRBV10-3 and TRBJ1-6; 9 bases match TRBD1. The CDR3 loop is CAISERTGDNSPLHF. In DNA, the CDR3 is TGTGCCATCAGTGAGAGGACAGGGGATAATTCACCCCTCCACTTT.